These 22 T cell receptor beta chains share one sample of origin, sequenced in a study of T cell responses to AZD1222 COVID-19 vaccine. The method was immunoSEQ multiplex PCR; TCRdb's version includes in-frame clones alone and lacks a portion of them. Of about 69,000 clones listed, around four fifths are singletons. This specimen consisted of peripheral blood, obtained 28 days after the second AZD1222 dose. Every receptor here comes from an adult who received the AZD1222 COVID-19 vaccine.

The J gene is TRBJ2-2, the V gene TRBV28; 7 nucleotides match TRBD2. The CDR3 runs 15 residues. The J segment lost 4 bases and the V segment lost 8 bases, leaving 10 bases of the junction unmatched. Germline assignment: CDR1 MDHEN and CDR2 SYDVKM. The CDR3 here is CASDGRERPTGELFF. CDR3 bases: TGTGCCAGCGATGGGCGGGAGCGCCCCACCGGGGAGCTGTTTTTT.

The V gene is TRBV19, the J gene TRBJ2-5; D is unresolved. The V end was cut by 4 bases, the J end by 1 base, with 13 bases between. CDR3 size: 15 residues. Germline CDR1 is LNHDA and CDR2 is SQIVND (reference sequence). In DNA, the CDR3 is TGTGCCAGTAGTAGGAGTTGGGCCCCCCAAGAGACCCAGTACTTC. Translated: CASSRSWAPQETQYF.

This chain connects TRBV5-1 to TRBJ2-5; 8 bases map to TRBD2. Germline V gives CDR1 SGHRS, CDR2 YFSETQ. Trimming cost V 0 bases and J 1 base; bases outside gene matches: 2. This CDR3 contains 15 residues. CDR3 sequence: CASSLGAGAQETQYF. DNA of the CDR3: TGCGCCAGCAGCTTGGGAGCGGGAGCCCAAGAGACCCAGTACTTC.

The chain recombines TRBV29-1 with TRBJ2-5; no firm D call. Germline V gene sequence: CDR1 SQVTM, CDR2 ANQGSEA. This CDR3 contains 13 residues. V lost 4 bases to trimming and J lost 4 bases, with 13 bases between them. CDR3 sequence (DNA): TGCAGCGTTGTATTAACCTCTGGAGAGACCCAGTACTTC. Translated: CSVVLTSGETQYF.

This sequence joins TRBV6-5 and TRBJ2-3, with 7 nucleotides matching TRBD1. Germline V gene lookup returns CDR1 MNHEY and CDR2 SVGAGI. Trimming took 6 bases from V and 1 from J; bases not matched to a gene: 7. The CDR3 covers 15 residues. CDR3 bases: TGTGCCAGCAGACCCAGGGACAGAGGCACAGATACGCAGTATTTT. This translates into CASRPRDRGTDTQYF.

This chain connects TRBV30 to TRBJ2-3, with D possibly being TRBD2 (5 bases). In germline, CDR1 is GTSNPN, CDR2 SVGIG (reference sequence). CDR3 length: 15 residues. V lost 0 bases and J lost 2, with 12 bases in between. CDR3 protein: CAWSVASSSTDTQYF. The CDR3 DNA reads TGTGCCTGGAGTGTGGCTAGCTCCTCCACAGATACGCAGTATTTT.

The chain uses TRBV19 and TRBJ1-1, with D unresolved. Germline values: CDR1 LNHDA, CDR2 SQIVND (reference sequence). The CDR3 consists of 12 residues. V was pared by 3 bases and J by 6 bases, with 8 bases between. CDR3 bases: TGTGCCAGTAGTATGAAGGGCCCTGAAGCTTTCTTT. Translating it yields CASSMKGPEAFF. Full variable domain (missing parts from reference TRBV19 and TRBJ1-1): DGGITQSPKYLFRKEGQNVTLSCEQNLNHDAMYWYRQDPGQGLRLIYYSQIVNDFQKGDIAEGYSVSREKKESFPLTVTSAQKNPTAFYLCASSMKGPEAFFGQGTRLTVV.

V gene TRBV19 combines with J gene TRBJ2-1; 8 bases are a match to TRBD2. This CDR3 region has 16 residues. The V segment lost 3 bases and the J segment 5 bases; nucleotides outside the gene matches: 9. Germline CDR1 is LNHDA and CDR2 is SQIVND (reference sequence). The CDR3 DNA reads as TGTGCCAGTAGTATCCGGGAGCGGGGGACACACAATGAGCAGTTCTTC. Protein sequence: CASSIRERGTHNEQFF.

This chain links TRBV5-1 with TRBJ1-2; possible D gene TRBD1, 5 bases. There are 15 residues in the CDR3. V shed 5 bases and J shed 8 bases, with 22 bases lying between them. Germline assignment: CDR1 SGHRS and CDR2 YFSETQ. CDR3 protein: CASSSGTAKGEGYTF. The CDR3 DNA follows: TGCGCCAGCAGTTCCGGGACGGCAAAGGGAGAGGGCTACACCTTC.

V and J are TRBV7-2 and TRBJ2-3; TRBD2 is a possible D gene (7 bases). Trimming pared 5 bases from V and 6 bases from J, leaving 12 bases between. The CDR3 length is 13 residues. Germline V gene sequence: CDR1 SGHTA, CDR2 FQGNSA. The CDR3 sequence: CASSPGGGDTQYF. CDR3 in DNA: TGTGCCAGCAGCCCGGGGGGCGGGGATACGCAGTATTTT. The full variable domain, completed using reference TRBV7-2 and TRBJ2-3, is GAGVSQSPSNKVTEKGKDVELRCDPISGHTALYWYRQSLGQGLEFLIYFQGNSAPDKSGLPSDRFSAERTGGSVSTLTIQRTQQEDSAVYLCASSPGGGDTQYFGPGTRLTVL.

The V call is TRBV6-5, the J call TRBJ1-3, with D unclear. The CDR3 has 15 residues. In germline, CDR1 is MNHEY, CDR2 SVGAGI. The V gene lost 8 bases and the J gene lost 4 bases, with 18 bases spanning the gap. CDR3 in DNA: TGTGCCAGCGCGCAAGGGTTTCCAACCGGAAACACCATATATTTT. Translation: CASAQGFPTGNTIYF.

The chain couples TRBV27 to TRBJ2-3, with 12 bases identical to TRBD1. The V and J ends lost 6 bases and 7 bases, in that order; junction bases with no gene match: 11. The CDR3 is 16 residues long. The germline V gene has CDR1 MNHEY and CDR2 SMNVEV (reference sequence). The CDR3 loop reads CASRMTGTGGRNTQYF. DNA of the CDR3: TGTGCCAGCAGAATGACCGGGACAGGGGGCAGAAATACGCAGTATTTT.

Of note for this clone: A much larger clone differs from this one at a single base, so this may be a read error. This sample includes further DNA sequences coding for the same CDR3. V and J are TRBV19 and TRBJ2-1; 10 nucleotides agree with TRBD1. V was pared by 5 bases and J by 10 bases, with 8 bases of the junction left unmatched. The germline CDR1 and CDR2 sequences are LNHDA and SQIVND (reference sequence). The CDR3 extends over 14 amino acids. CDR3 coding DNA: TGTGCCAGTAGTCGACGACAGGGGGCTCACGAGCAGTTCTTC. Amino acids: CASSRRQGAHEQFF.

CDR3 sequence: CASSQYLTDTQYF. As DNA, the CDR3 is TGTGCCAGCAGCCAATATCTCACAGATACGCAGTATTTT. This chain links TRBV3-1 (or the pseudogene TRBV3-2) with TRBJ2-3; no firm D call. Trimming shortened V by 2 bases and J by 2 bases, and 5 bases separated the two germline ends. Germline assignment: CDR1 LGHDT and CDR2 YNNKEL (reference sequence). CDR3 length: 13 amino acids.

The chain couples TRBV5-1 to TRBJ1-1; no firm D call. The CDR3 extends over 15 amino acids. Deletions cut 1 base from V and 0 bases from J, with 10 bases between. CDR1 and CDR2 from the germline V gene are SGHRS and YFSETQ. The chain's CDR3 is CASSLIGGMNTEAFF. For the CDR3, the DNA is TGCGCCAGCAGCTTGATAGGAGGAATGAACACTGAAGCTTTCTTT.

The rearrangement joins TRBV6-4 to TRBJ1-2, with 9 bases matching TRBD1. J lost 5 bases, V lost 6 bases, and 7 bases had no gene match. There are 14 residues in the CDR3. Germline assignment: CDR1 MRHNA and CDR2 SNTAGT. The CDR3 DNA follows: TGTGCCAGCAGAGGACAGGGGAAGAGGTATGGCTACACCTTC. Protein product: CASRGQGKRYGYTF.

V gene TRBV25-1 combines with J gene TRBJ1-1, with 11 nucleotides matching TRBD1. CDR1 is MGHDK, CDR2 SYGVNS, per germline. The CDR3 contains 14 residues. V dropped 6 bases and J dropped 6; count of bases not matched to a gene: 6. The chain's CDR3 is CASRGQGEGAEAFF. The CDR3 coding sequence is TGTGCCAGCAGGGGACAGGGGGAGGGAGCTGAAGCTTTCTTT. The full variable domain, its missing parts supplied by reference TRBV25-1 and TRBJ1-1, is EADIYQTPRYLVIGTGKKITLECSQTMGHDKMYWYQQDPGMELHLIHYSYGVNSTEKGDLSSESTVSRIRTEHFPLTLESARPSHTSQYLCASRGQGEGAEAFFGQGTRLTVV.

The rearrangement joins TRBV10-1 to TRBJ1-1; D is unresolved. Germline assignment: CDR1 WNHNN and CDR2 SYGVQD (reference sequence). The germline V and J ends were trimmed by 2 bases and 4 bases, with 5 bases remaining between them. This CDR3 has 12 residues. The CDR3 is CASSEVGTEAFF. CDR3 coding DNA: TGCGCCAGCAGTGAGGTGGGCACTGAAGCTTTCTTT.

J is TRBJ1-2 and V is TRBV6-5; the match to TRBD1 covers 10 bases. Trimming took 6 bases from V and 6 from J; bases not matched to a gene: 10. There are 15 residues in the CDR3. Per germline, CDR1 MNHEY and CDR2 SVGAGI. CDR3 protein: CASSEPGQGIDGYTF. CDR3 DNA: TGTGCCAGCAGCGAGCCGGGACAGGGGATCGATGGCTACACCTTC.

The V and J genes are TRBV6-5 and TRBJ1-1; tentatively, D is TRBD1 (5 bases). This CDR3 has 12 residues. In germline, CDR1 is MNHEY, CDR2 SVGAGI. V was trimmed by 6 bases and J by 5 bases, leaving 10 bases between them. CDR3 sequence reads: CASSLGETEAFF. DNA for the CDR3: TGTGCCAGCAGCCTAGGGGAGACTGAAGCTTTCTTT.

The V call is TRBV9, the J call TRBJ2-5; D assignment may be TRBD1 or TRBD2 (5 bases each). V lost 0 bases and J 5 bases, leaving 20 bases between the germline ends. Germline lookup yields CDR1 SGDLS and CDR2 YYNGEE. This CDR3 region has 17 residues. CDR3 amino acids: CASSVGLPGPVGETQYF. The CDR3 DNA reads TGTGCCAGCAGCGTAGGACTTCCGGGACCTGTGGGGGAGACCCAGTACTTC.

The table lists this clone with a count of one. The chain uses TRBV9 and TRBJ2-1; 10 bases match TRBD2. CDR1 SGDLS and CDR2 YYNGEE come from the germline V gene. CDR3 length: 17 amino acids. V dropped 0 bases and J dropped 5; count of bases not matched to a gene: 8. The CDR3: CASSVAIAGGSHNEQFF. The CDR3 DNA reads as TGTGCCAGCAGCGTAGCTATAGCGGGAGGTTCCCACAATGAGCAGTTCTTC.